This T cell receptor beta chain was identified in a study of blood T cell repertoires in COVID-19 (dated by TCRdb to about 2020). About the full investigation: The collaborator samples originated in the United States, Italy and Spain and spanned the acute and convalescent phases of COVID-19. The prospective study material was composed of cDNA or gDNA derived from T cells, B-cell-depleted T cells, or PBMCs. Subjects who had been exposed to COVID-19, were actively infected with it, or had recovered from it provided the deeply sampled blood TCRbeta repertoires that made up the dataset. The repertoires were made available in a free public database intended to serve as a resource for research on the immune response to SARS-CoV-2. The samples were drawn from two sources: the first 160 participants of the ongoing ImmuneRACE study, and 1,200 or so subjects contributed by 6 global collaborators. Sample metadata almost always included a de-identified subject ID, COVID-19 status, age in years and sex. Where available, HLA class I and class II types were obtained from metadata supplied by the sample provider rather than from assay-based typing. The research as a whole found: The amount of clinical and demographic metadata varied by source and participant and was provided uncurated.

From a lookup of the germline V gene, CDR1 and CDR2 are SNHLY and FYNNEI. The CDR3 runs 15 amino acids, cysteine and phenylalanine included. Of all the DNA, just the CDR3 is kept, 45 bases in frame from base 1. V is shortened by 0 bases, J by 5 bases, and the region joining them spans 13 bases. The immunoSEQ Assay, a bias-controlled multiplex PCR, was used to amplify TCRbeta CDR3 regions from genomic DNA. Per the source publication's procedure: Nucleated cell counts per sample were estimated from amplification of reference gene primers within the assay. To quantify the absolute abundance of each unique TCRbeta CDR3 rearrangement, sequence reads were collapsed and filtered. For each sample, productive Simpson clonality was calculated as the square root of Simpson's diversity index over productive rearrangements. In TCRdb, the immuneACCESS table is reduced to in-frame sequences with V and J assigned. These tables do not hold every clone; where another copy was compared, an unresolved V gene accounts for under half, and the others remain unexplained. Clonal size and the V and J genes are those of that table, whereas D and trimming came from the DNA. The sample has 100,000 to 150,000 clones on record, about 70% of them singletons. The top ten clones comprise around 6% of the sample.

One collaborating source in Seattle enrolled patients during active infection and followed them longitudinally through the course of disease. Collaborating institutions collected whole blood in K2EDTA tubes following their own protocols. For TCRbeta analysis, collaborators shipped samples as frozen whole blood, isolated PBMCs, or DNA extracted from either of those sample types. On this clone itself: This clone's antigen is unknown. Base-call qualities are not available, and no considerably larger clone is one nucleotide away.

The chain links TRBV2 with TRBJ1-1; no confident D gene assignment can be made. This sequence originates from an elderly man with COVID-19, enrolled during active disease. Sequenced sample: peripheral blood. The DNA sequence is given as TGTGCCAGCAGTGAAGCCGCTAGAGGGAGGACTGAAGCTTTCTTT. It translates as CASSEAARGRTEAFF.